This TCR beta chain is drawn from a study of cytomegalovirus exposure and HLA in healthy donors. The CDR3 is made up of 14 amino acids. V lost 1 base and J lost 2, with 9 bases in between. Germline V CDR1 and CDR2: SGHRS, YFSETQ. In the PCR, 60 Vbeta and 13 Jbeta primers were used. Generated by immunoSEQ multiplex PCR, the TCRdb table keeps only in-frame clones and is missing some. Recorded for this sample: 30,000 to 35,000 clones. The chain is built from TRBV5-1 and TRBJ2-5, with a weak D call TRBD1 (5 bases). This clonotype was sampled from a woman in her 40s in good health and CMV-seropositive. Input material: PBMCs. CDR3 sequence (DNA): TGCGCCAGCAGCTTGACAGGCGTTCAAGAGACCCAGTACTTC. Amino acids: CASSLTGVQETQYF. Variable domain in full (rest from reference TRBV5-1 and TRBJ2-5): KAGVTQTPRYLIKTRGQQVTLSCSPISGHRSVSWYQQTPGQGLQFLFEYFSETQRNKGNFPGRFSGRQFSNSRSEMNVSTLELGDSALYLCASSLTGVQETQYFGPGTRLLVL.